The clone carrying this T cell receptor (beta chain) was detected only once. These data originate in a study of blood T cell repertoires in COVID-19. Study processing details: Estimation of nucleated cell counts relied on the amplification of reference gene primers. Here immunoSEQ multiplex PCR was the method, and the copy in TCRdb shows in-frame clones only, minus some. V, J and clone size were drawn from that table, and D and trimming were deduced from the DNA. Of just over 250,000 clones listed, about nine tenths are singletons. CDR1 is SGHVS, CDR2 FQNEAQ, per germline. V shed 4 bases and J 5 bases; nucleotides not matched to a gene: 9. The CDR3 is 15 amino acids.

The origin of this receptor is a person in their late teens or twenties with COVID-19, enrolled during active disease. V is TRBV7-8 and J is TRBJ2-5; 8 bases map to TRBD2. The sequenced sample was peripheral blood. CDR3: CASSSSTSVLETQYF. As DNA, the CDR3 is TGTGCCAGCAGCTCGTCGACTAGCGTGTTGGAGACCCAGTACTTC.